The 20 T cell receptor beta chains reported below all come from one sample, sequenced in a study of shared clonotypes between healthy human individuals (TCRdb year 2020). The library was obtained by the immunoSEQ multiplex PCR assay. TCRdb limited this immuneACCESS table to in-frame rearrangements with V and J called. A share of clones is missing; checked studies link under half to unresolved V genes, and the rest is unexplained. The sample table lists about 2,500,000 clones, over 85% of them with a count of one. Of the sample, around 0.14% falls within the top ten clones. Sequenced material: naive CD4+ T cells sorted from blood. This sample's cell subset or site label indicates: CD45RA+ positively selected. The receptor source for this set is a man younger than 30 in good health.

The chain employs TRBV5-1 and TRBJ2-7; 7 bases agree with TRBD2. The CDR3 extends over 14 amino acids. Per germline, CDR1 SGHRS and CDR2 YFSETQ. V lost 3 bases to trimming and J lost 2 bases; unmatched junction nucleotides: 5. CDR3 sequence (DNA): TGCGCCAGCAGCTCCGCAGGGAGGGCCTACGAGCAGTACTTC. It encodes CASSSAGRAYEQYF. Filled out from reference TRBV5-1 and TRBJ2-7, the complete variable domain reads KAGVTQTPRYLIKTRGQQVTLSCSPISGHRSVSWYQQTPGQGLQFLFEYFSETQRNKGNFPGRFSGRQFSNSRSEMNVSTLELGDSALYLCASSSAGRAYEQYFGPGTRLTVT.

V and J are TRBV30 and TRBJ2-7, with 8 bases lining up with TRBD1. The CDR3 length is 12 residues. Germline trimming cut 3 bases from V and 6 bases from J; bases unmatched to any gene: 4. Germline values: CDR1 GTSNPN, CDR2 SVGIG (reference sequence). The CDR3 DNA follows: TGTGCCTGGAGCCGACAGGGGTCCGAGCAGTACTTC. The encoded protein is CAWSRQGSEQYF.

This rearrangement joins TRBV19 to TRBJ2-5, with 11 bases that match TRBD2. CDR3 length: 15 amino acids. Trimming cost V 6 bases and J 2 bases; bases outside gene matches: 5. Per germline, CDR1 LNHDA and CDR2 SQIVND (reference sequence). The CDR3 loop reads CASRRLAGPQETQYF. CDR3 nucleotides: TGTGCCAGTAGGCGACTAGCGGGGCCACAAGAGACCCAGTACTTC.

The rearrangement uses TRBV7-3 and TRBJ2-1; D is uncertain. V was shortened by 2 bases and J by 1 base, with 6 bases between the two germline ends. Germline V CDR1 and CDR2: SGHTA, FQGTGA. The CDR3 loop spans 14 amino acids. The CDR3 reads CASSLRVSYNEQFF. The CDR3 DNA sequence: TGTGCCAGCAGCTTACGAGTGTCCTACAATGAGCAGTTCTTC.

On this clone itself: Additional DNA sequences in this sample encode the identical CDR3. The V gene is TRBV6-6, the J gene TRBJ2-5; D gene uncertain. The CDR3 loop spans 12 amino acids. The V and J ends lost 0 bases and 2 bases respectively, with 1 base between them. The germline V gene encodes CDR1 MNHNY and CDR2 SVGAGI (reference sequence). The CDR3 DNA reads TGTGCCAGCAGTTACTCTCAAGAGACCCAGTACTTC. Translating it yields CASSYSQETQYF.

This chain uses TRBV7-2 with TRBJ2-7; 11 nucleotides line up with TRBD2. The CDR3 runs to 19 residues. J was trimmed by 4 bases and V by 5 bases; bases with no gene match: 19. Germline values: CDR1 SGHTA, CDR2 FQGNSA. The CDR3 here is CASSAKGTSGVPIGYEQYF. CDR3 nucleotide sequence: TGTGCCAGCAGCGCCAAGGGGACTAGCGGTGTTCCAATCGGTTACGAGCAGTACTTC.

This CDR3 is CASSARWVTYNEQFF. Here the CDR3 DNA reads TGTGCCAGCAGCGCCCGGTGGGTCACCTACAATGAGCAGTTCTTC. The chain combines TRBV7-2 with TRBJ2-1; D gene ambiguous. This CDR3 comprises 15 residues. Trimming removed 5 bases from V and 2 bases from J, with 13 bases in between. The V gene's germline CDR1 is SGHTA and CDR2 FQGNSA.

This clone was observed once. This chain uses TRBV27 with TRBJ2-4; 7 nucleotides align to TRBD1. The CDR3 is 15 residues long. Trimming took 6 bases from V and 6 from J; bases not matched to a gene: 11. Per germline, CDR1 MNHEY and CDR2 SMNVEV (reference sequence). The CDR3 sequence: CASSTVRDRRNIQYF. In DNA form, the CDR3 reads TGTGCCAGCAGCACCGTCCGGGACAGAAGAAACATTCAGTACTTC.

A remark on this clone: At one of its ends the junction is not consistent with the germline gene, which may arise from a read error. The same CDR3 is also encoded by other DNA sequences in this sample. The gene calls are TRBV18 and TRBJ1-5; 7 bases fit TRBD1. This CDR3 contains 16 residues. Germline values: CDR1 KGHSH, CDR2 LQKENI. The CDR3 loop is CASSPPGQPSNQPQHF. Written as DNA, the CDR3 is TGTGCCAGCTCCCCACCGGGACAGCCTAGCAATCAGCCCCAGCATTTT.

This clone has only one observation. This chain joins TRBV11-2 and TRBJ2-3; 13 bases align to TRBD2. Germline CDR1 and CDR2: SGHAT and FQNNGV. The CDR3 is made up of 17 amino acids. Trimming removed 5 bases from V and 6 bases from J; junction bases left unmatched: 11. CDR3 residues: CASSLYSRLAGGDTQYF. The CDR3 DNA is TGTGCCAGCAGCCTTTACTCCCGACTAGCGGGGGGTGATACGCAGTATTTT. Variable domain in full (rest from reference TRBV11-2 and TRBJ2-3): EAGVAQSPRYKIIEKRQSVAFWCNPISGHATLYWYQQILGQGPKLLIQFQNNGVVDDSQLPKDRFSAERLKGVDSTLKIQPAKLEDSAVYLCASSLYSRLAGGDTQYFGPGTRLTVL.

This clone was seen a handful of times. The rearrangement links TRBV9 to TRBJ2-2; TRBD1 or TRBD2 may be the D gene (7 bases each). CDR1 SGDLS and CDR2 YYNGEE come from the germline V gene. The length of the CDR3 is 17 residues. V was pared by 4 bases and J by 0 bases, with 16 bases between. CDR3 residues: CASSSRAGTANTGELFF. CDR3 bases: TGTGCCAGCAGCTCCAGAGCGGGGACAGCGAACACCGGGGAGCTGTTTTTT.

This clone was recorded only once. V usage is TRBV2 and J usage is TRBJ2-7, with D maybe TRBD2 (6 bases). There are 13 residues in the CDR3. The V end was cut by 4 bases, the J end by 2 bases, with 9 bases between. Per the germline V gene, CDR1 is SNHLY and CDR2 is FYNNEI. The CDR3 DNA reads as TGTGCCAGCAGTGTAACTAGCACCTACGAGCAGTACTTC. Its translation is CASSVTSTYEQYF.

The V gene is TRBV5-4, the J gene TRBJ2-1; TRBD1 matches at 11 bases. This CDR3 contains 15 residues. From germline, CDR1 is SGHNT and CDR2 YYREEE (reference sequence). V was clipped by 5 bases and J by 8 bases; unmatched bases: 9. CDR3 nucleotides: TGTGCCAGCAGTAGAACGGGACAGGGGGATTATGAGCAGTTCTTC. Translation gives CASSRTGQGDYEQFF.

J is TRBJ2-7 and V is TRBV27; TRBD2 agrees at 11 bases. Trimming removed 5 bases from V and 3 bases from J; junction bases left unmatched: 9. The germline gives CDR1 MNHEY, CDR2 SMNVEV (reference sequence). This CDR3 spans 16 amino acids. This chain's CDR3 is CASSPQLAGGIYEQYF. DNA for the CDR3: TGTGCCAGCAGTCCTCAATTAGCGGGAGGGATCTACGAGCAGTACTTC.

A word on this clone: Other DNA sequences in this specimen translate into the identical CDR3. The V call is TRBV2, the J call TRBJ1-1, with 7 positions matching TRBD1. The CDR3 contains 13 residues. Germline CDR1 is SNHLY and CDR2 is FYNNEI. Trimming removed 5 bases from V and 3 bases from J; junction bases left unmatched: 3. In nucleotides, the CDR3 is TGTGCCAGCAGTCGCGACAGGGACACTGAAGCTTTCTTT. This encodes CASSRDRDTEAFF. The full variable domain, with the rest looked up from reference TRBV2 and TRBJ1-1, is EPEVTQTPSHQVTQMGQEVILRCVPISNHLYFYWYRQILGQKVEFLVSFYNNEISEKSEIFDDQFSVERPDGSNFTLKIRSTKLEDSAMYFCASSRDRDTEAFFGQGTRLTVV.

V usage is TRBV18 and J usage is TRBJ1-5; D not resolved. V was trimmed by 2 bases and J by 5 bases, leaving 7 bases between them. CDR3 length equals 13 residues. CDR1 and CDR2 (germline): KGHSH, LQKENI. CDR3 amino acids: CASSPKEYQPQHF. As DNA, the CDR3 is TGTGCCAGCTCACCAAAAGAGTATCAGCCCCAGCATTTT.

CDR3 DNA sequence: TGTGCCAGCAAGGGACAGACCAACACCGGGGAGCTGTTTTTT. Protein product: CASKGQTNTGELFF. This chain uses TRBV2 with TRBJ2-2; 7 bases align to TRBD1. V dropped 7 bases and J dropped 2; count of bases not matched to a gene: 4. The CDR3 loop spans 14 amino acids. The germline V gene has CDR1 SNHLY and CDR2 FYNNEI.

The gene calls are TRBV7-2 and TRBJ2-5; 10 bases line up with TRBD2. CDR1 and CDR2 (germline): SGHTA, FQGNSA. The CDR3 consists of 16 residues. V shed 1 base and J 7 bases; nucleotides not matched to a gene: 9. DNA for the CDR3: TGTGCCAGCAGCTTAGTGCGCCTAGCGGGAGTTGGGACCCAGTACTTC. This sequence encodes CASSLVRLAGVGTQYF.

The gene calls are TRBV30 and TRBJ1-2; the D is unclear. The CDR3 sequence is 15 residues long. The V end lost 3 bases, the J end lost 3 bases, and 17 bases lay between the germline ends. Germline V lookup: CDR1 GTSNPN, CDR2 SVGIG (reference sequence). The CDR3 bases are TGTGCCTGGAGCAAACAAGCCGGGCTTCACTATGGCTACACCTTC. Its translation: CAWSKQAGLHYGYTF.

This clone has just one count. This chain connects TRBV30 to TRBJ2-5; TRBD1 matches 8 bases. This CDR3 region has 14 residues. The trim removed 2 bases at V and 4 bases at J, leaving 6 bases unmatched. Germline CDR1 GTSNPN, CDR2 SVGIG (reference sequence). This CDR3 reads CAWSRTGGRETQYF. DNA for the CDR3: TGTGCCTGGAGTAGAACAGGGGGGCGAGAGACCCAGTACTTC.